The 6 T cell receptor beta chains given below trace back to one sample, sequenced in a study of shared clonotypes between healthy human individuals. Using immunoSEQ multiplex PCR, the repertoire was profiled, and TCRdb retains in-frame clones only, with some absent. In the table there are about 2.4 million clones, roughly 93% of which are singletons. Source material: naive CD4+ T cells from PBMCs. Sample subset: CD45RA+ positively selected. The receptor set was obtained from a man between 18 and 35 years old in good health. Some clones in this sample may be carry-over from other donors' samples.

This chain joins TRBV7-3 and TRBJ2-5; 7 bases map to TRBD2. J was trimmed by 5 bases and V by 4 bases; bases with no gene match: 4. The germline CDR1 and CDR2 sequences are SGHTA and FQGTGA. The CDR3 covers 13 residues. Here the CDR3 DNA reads TGTGCCAGCAGCTACGGGACTACCGAGACCCAGTACTTC. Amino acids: CASSYGTTETQYF.

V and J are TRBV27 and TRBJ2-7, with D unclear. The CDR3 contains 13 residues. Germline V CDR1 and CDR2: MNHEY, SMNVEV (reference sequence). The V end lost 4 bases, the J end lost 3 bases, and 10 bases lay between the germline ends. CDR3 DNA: TGTGCCAGCAGTTACGGGCTGGGCTACGAGCAGTACTTC. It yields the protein CASSYGLGYEQYF.

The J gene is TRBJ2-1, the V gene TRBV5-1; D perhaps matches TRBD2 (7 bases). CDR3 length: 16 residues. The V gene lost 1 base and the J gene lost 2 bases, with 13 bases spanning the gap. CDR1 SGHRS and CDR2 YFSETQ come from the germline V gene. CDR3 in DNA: TGCGCCAGCAGCTTGCCTGGCGGGGGCGCCTACAATGAGCAGTTCTTC. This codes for CASSLPGGGAYNEQFF.

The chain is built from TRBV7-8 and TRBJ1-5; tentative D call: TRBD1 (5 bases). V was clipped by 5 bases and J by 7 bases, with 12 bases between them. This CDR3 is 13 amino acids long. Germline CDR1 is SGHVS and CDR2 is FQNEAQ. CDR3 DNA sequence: TGTGCCAGCAGCGGACGGACAATACAGCCCCAGCATTTT. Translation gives CASSGRTIQPQHF.

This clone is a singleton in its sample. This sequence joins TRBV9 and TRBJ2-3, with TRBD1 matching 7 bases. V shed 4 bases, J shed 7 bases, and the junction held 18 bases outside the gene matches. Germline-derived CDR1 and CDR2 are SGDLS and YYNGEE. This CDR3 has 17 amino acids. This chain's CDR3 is CASSPRQGASKEHTQYF. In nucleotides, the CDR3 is TGTGCCAGCAGCCCCCGACAGGGAGCGTCTAAGGAACATACGCAGTATTTT.

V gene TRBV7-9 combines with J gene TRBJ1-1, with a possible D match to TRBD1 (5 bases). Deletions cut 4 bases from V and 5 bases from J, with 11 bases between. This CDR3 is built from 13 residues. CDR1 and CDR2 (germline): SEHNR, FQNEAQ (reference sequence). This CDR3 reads CASSWRAGTEAFF. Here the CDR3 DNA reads TGTGCCAGCAGCTGGAGGGCAGGGACTGAAGCTTTCTTT. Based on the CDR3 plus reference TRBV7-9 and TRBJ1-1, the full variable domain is DTGVSQNPRHKITKRGQNVTFRCDPISEHNRLYWYRQTLGQGPEFLTYFQNEAQLEKSRLLSDRFSAERPKGSFSTLEIQRTEQGDSAMYLCASSWRAGTEAFFGQGTRLTVV.